Below, 15 T cell receptor beta chains from the same sample are listed, as sequenced in a study of early T cells in non-severe SARS-CoV-2 infection. TCRdb recomputed calls from the 5' RACE reads with MiXCR, one row per CDR3 protein. The table records 40,000 to 60,000 distinct CDR3 sequences, around 4% of them present only once. The sample comprised whole blood. The receptors shown here come from an adult who was a healthcare worker with PCR-confirmed SARS-CoV-2 infection or an uninfected control (not recorded which).

In its sample, this clonotype was seen many times. The rearrangement links TRBV6-5 to TRBJ2-3, with 8 bases lining up with TRBD1. The CDR3 is 17 amino acids. In germline, CDR1 is MNHEY, CDR2 SVGAGI. With V trimmed by 2 bases and J by 0 bases, 7 bases remained unmatched. As DNA, the CDR3 is TGTGCCAGCAGTTACACAACCGGGACAGGTAGCACAGATACGCAGTATTTT. Amino acids: CASSYTTGTGSTDTQYF.

The sample holds many counts of this clonotype. The chain couples TRBV6-1 to TRBJ2-3; 7 bases are a match to TRBD1. After removal of 2 bases from V and 0 bases from J, the junction contained 5 bases not matched to a gene. CDR3 length: 16 amino acids. Germline V gene data show CDR1 as MNHNS and CDR2 as SASEGT. CDR3 in amino acids: CASSEYRGRSTDTQYF. CDR3 DNA sequence: TGTGCCAGCAGTGAATACAGGGGTAGGAGCACAGATACGCAGTATTTT.

The table lists this clonotype with many counts. The rearrangement links TRBV27 to TRBJ2-2, with D uncertain. The germline V and J ends were trimmed by 5 bases and 0 bases, with 10 bases remaining between them. Germline CDR1 is MNHEY and CDR2 is SMNVEV (reference sequence). The CDR3 totals 15 residues. Here the CDR3 reads CASSPHLSNTGELFF. The CDR3 DNA sequence: TGTGCCAGCAGTCCGCATCTCTCGAACACCGGGGAGCTGTTTTTT.

This clonotype was seen ten or more times. V usage is TRBV3-1 and J usage is TRBJ2-7; 9 nucleotides line up with TRBD2. This CDR3 has 15 amino acids. Germline-derived CDR1 and CDR2 are LGHDT and YNNKEL (reference sequence). V was pared by 2 bases and J by 1 base, with 3 bases of the junction left unmatched. CDR3 amino acids: CASSQNSGGSYEQYF. CDR3 nucleotides: TGTGCCAGCAGCCAAAATAGCGGGGGATCCTACGAGCAGTACTTC.

This clonotype was seen ten or more times. V and J are TRBV5-3 and TRBJ2-5; 13 nucleotides match TRBD2. TRBV5-3 has ORF status, its function being uncertain. With V trimmed by 3 bases and J by 5 bases, 10 bases remained unmatched. The CDR3 spans 17 residues. The CDR3 coding sequence is TGTGCCAGAAGCTCACCCCTACTAGCGGGGGGGGATGAGACCCAGTACTTC. This encodes CARSSPLLAGGDETQYF.

This clonotype was counted many times. V is TRBV7-6 and J is TRBJ2-2; no reliable D call. This CDR3 spans 16 amino acids. The V and J ends lost 1 base and 7 bases respectively, with 16 bases between them. Per germline, CDR1 SGHVS and CDR2 FNYEAQ. The CDR3 here is CASSLVIAGLGGELFF. In nucleotides, the CDR3 is TGTGCCAGCAGCTTAGTAATCGCCGGGCTCGGCGGGGAGCTGTTTTTT.

J is TRBJ2-1 and V is TRBV5-5; a possible D gene is TRBD2 (6 bases). V gave up 5 bases and J gave up 6 bases, with 9 bases separating them. From germline, CDR1 is SGHKS and CDR2 YYEKEE (reference sequence). CDR3 length equals 12 residues. The CDR3 spells CASRPGGNEQFF. The DNA of the CDR3 is TGTGCCAGCAGGCCCGGGGGCAATGAGCAGTTCTTC.

This clonotype was observed at least ten times. The chain employs TRBV6-5 and TRBJ1-5, with D unclear. CDR1 and CDR2 from the germline V gene are MNHEY and SVGAGI. Trimming removed 6 bases from V and 8 bases from J, with 17 bases in between. The CDR3 spans 14 residues. In DNA, the CDR3 is TGTGCCAGCAGGGCTCTAGGATGGATCAAGCCCCAGCATTTT. Encoded protein: CASRALGWIKPQHF.

At least ten counts were recorded for this clonotype. The chain carries TRBV20-1 and TRBJ2-7; 7 bases are shared with TRBD2. Trimming cost V 3 bases and J 0 bases; bases outside gene matches: 8. The germline V gene has CDR1 DFQATT and CDR2 SNEGSKA (reference sequence). The CDR3 spans 15 residues. CDR3: CSASLGGGPSYEQYF. The DNA of the CDR3 is TGCAGTGCTAGTTTGGGGGGGGGACCCTCCTACGAGCAGTACTTC.

The sample holds many counts of this clonotype. The chain links TRBV4-1 to TRBJ1-2; D gene unclear. The V end lost 1 base, the J end lost 6 bases, and 18 bases lay between the germline ends. Germline V CDR1 and CDR2: MGHRA, YSYEKL. CDR3 length: 16 amino acids. The CDR3 here is CASSQGLGVVVNGYTF. For the CDR3, the DNA is TGCGCCAGCAGCCAAGGTCTGGGCGTAGTGGTAAATGGCTACACCTTC.

The chain recombines TRBV19 with TRBJ2-3; maybe TRBD1 (6 bases). The CDR3 length is 17 residues. V lost 3 bases, J lost 2 bases, and 18 bases lay in between. In germline, CDR1 is LNHDA, CDR2 SQIVND (reference sequence). In DNA, the CDR3 is TGTGCCAGTAGTATTGTGACAGGTTCGCACGCCACAGATACGCAGTATTTT. As protein: CASSIVTGSHATDTQYF.

This clonotype was picked up many times. The CDR3 DNA sequence: TGTGCCAGCGGAAGGGATTTGGATTATCAGCCCCAGCATTTT. Translated: CASGRDLDYQPQHF. This chain uses TRBV2 with TRBJ1-5, with D hard to call. This CDR3 has 14 residues. V was trimmed by 8 bases and J by 5 bases, leaving 16 bases between them. Germline assignment: CDR1 SNHLY and CDR2 FYNNEI.

V gene TRBV7-9 combines with J gene TRBJ2-1, with 11 bases lining up with TRBD2. The CDR3 contains 15 residues. With 6 bases clipped from V and 5 bases from J, the junction kept 6 bases outside the gene matches. From germline, CDR1 is SEHNR and CDR2 FQNEAQ (reference sequence). CDR3 DNA sequence: TGTGCCAGCAGACTAGCGGGAGCGGGGCACAATGAGCAGTTCTTC. Amino acid sequence: CASRLAGAGHNEQFF.

Ten or more counts support this clonotype. The V gene is TRBV15, the J gene TRBJ2-1; the match to TRBD1 covers 7 bases. Germline trimming cut 1 base from V and 13 bases from J; bases unmatched to any gene: 10. The CDR3 contains 14 residues. Per germline, CDR1 LNHNV and CDR2 YYDKDF (reference sequence). The CDR3 sequence: CATSRVQKGQSQFF. The CDR3, as DNA: TGTGCCACCAGCAGAGTGCAGAAGGGACAGTCCCAGTTCTTC.

This clonotype came up many times. The chain employs TRBV29-1 and TRBJ2-2; D unresolved. Germline loops: CDR1 SQVTM, CDR2 ANQGSEA. CDR3 length: 12 amino acids. Between the trimmed V and J ends, which lost 6 bases and 3 bases, there was a span of 8 bases. CDR3: CSVAAYTGELFF. The CDR3 DNA follows: TGCAGCGTAGCCGCCTACACCGGGGAGCTGTTTTTT.